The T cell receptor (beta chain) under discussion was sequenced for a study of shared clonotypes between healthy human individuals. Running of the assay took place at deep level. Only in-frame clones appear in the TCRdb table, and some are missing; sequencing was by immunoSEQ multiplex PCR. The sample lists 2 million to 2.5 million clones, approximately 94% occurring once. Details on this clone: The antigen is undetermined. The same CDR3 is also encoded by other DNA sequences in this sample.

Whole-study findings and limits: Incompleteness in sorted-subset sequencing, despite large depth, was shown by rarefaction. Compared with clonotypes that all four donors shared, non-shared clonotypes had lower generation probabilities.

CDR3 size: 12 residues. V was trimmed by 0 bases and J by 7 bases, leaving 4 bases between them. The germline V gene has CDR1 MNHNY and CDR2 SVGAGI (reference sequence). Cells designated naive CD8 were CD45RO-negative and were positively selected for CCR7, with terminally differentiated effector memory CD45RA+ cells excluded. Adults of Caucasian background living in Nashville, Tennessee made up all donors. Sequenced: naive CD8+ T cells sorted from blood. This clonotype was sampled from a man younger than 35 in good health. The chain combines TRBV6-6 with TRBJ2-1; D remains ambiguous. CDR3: CASSYSRNEQFF. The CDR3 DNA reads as TGTGCCAGCAGTTACTCTAGGAATGAGCAGTTCTTC.